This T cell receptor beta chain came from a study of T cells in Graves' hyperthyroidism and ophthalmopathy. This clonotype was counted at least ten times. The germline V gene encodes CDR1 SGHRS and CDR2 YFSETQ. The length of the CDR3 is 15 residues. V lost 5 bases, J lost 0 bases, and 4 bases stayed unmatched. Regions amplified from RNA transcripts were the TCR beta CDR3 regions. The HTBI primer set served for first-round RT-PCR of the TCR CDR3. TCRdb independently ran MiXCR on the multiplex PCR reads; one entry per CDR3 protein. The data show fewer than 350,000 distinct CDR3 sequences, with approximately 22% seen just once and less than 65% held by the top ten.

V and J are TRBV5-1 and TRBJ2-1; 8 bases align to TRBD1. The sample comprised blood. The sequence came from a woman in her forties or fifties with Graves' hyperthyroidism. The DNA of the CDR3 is TGCGCCAGCAGACCTACAGGGGGCTCCTACAATGAGCAGTTCTTC. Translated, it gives CASRPTGGSYNEQFF.